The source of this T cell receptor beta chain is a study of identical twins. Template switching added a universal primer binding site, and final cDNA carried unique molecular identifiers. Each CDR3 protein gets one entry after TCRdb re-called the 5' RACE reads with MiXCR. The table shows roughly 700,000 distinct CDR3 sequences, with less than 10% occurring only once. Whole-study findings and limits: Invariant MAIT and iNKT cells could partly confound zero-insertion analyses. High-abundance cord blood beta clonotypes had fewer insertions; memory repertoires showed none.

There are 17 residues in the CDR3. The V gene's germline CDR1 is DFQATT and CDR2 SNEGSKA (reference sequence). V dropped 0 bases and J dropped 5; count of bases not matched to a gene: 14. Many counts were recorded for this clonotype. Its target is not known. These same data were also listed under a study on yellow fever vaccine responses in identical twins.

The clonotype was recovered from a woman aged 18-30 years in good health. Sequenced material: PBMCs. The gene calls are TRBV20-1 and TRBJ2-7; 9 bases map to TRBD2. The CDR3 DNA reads TGCAGTGCTAGAGACCCCGAGGGTAGCGGGAGAATCAACGAGCAGTACTTC. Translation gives CSARDPEGSGRINEQYF.